The 26 T cell receptor beta chains below come from one sample, sequenced in a study of vaccination and CD4 T cells after COVID-19 (dated by TCRdb to the early 2020s). Which antigens these TCRs recognize remains unknown. The library was obtained by PCR. TCRdb lists the instrument as Illumina iSeq 100. DNA from cultured CD4+ T cells underwent TCR sequencing with the Oncomine TCR Beta short-read assay at the Johns Hopkins FTIC core. TCRdb passed the public sequencing reads through fastp at Q25 and MiXCR, retaining productive beta sequences. One record per CDR3 amino acid sequence lists the most common genes and DNA. The sample contains 20,000 or so distinct CDR3 sequences, 44% of them found a single time. The top ten clonotypes cover 20% to 30% of the sample. In light of the paper, this sample's treatment or condition label describes: approximately nine-day PBMC culture with coronavirus spike peptide pools or control peptides (ViraFEST assay).

The source was CD4+ T cells from blood, cultured in vitro, collected before SARS-CoV-2 vaccination. Receptors originate from a human donor who had recovered from COVID-19.

This clonotype was counted between two and nine times. V gene TRBV20-1 combines with J gene TRBJ2-1; TRBD2 matches 12 bases. The CDR3 loop spans 14 amino acids. Germline CDR1 reads DFQATT; CDR2 reads SNEGSKA (reference sequence). Trimming at V came to 2 bases and at J to 7 bases, leaving 3 bases not matched to a gene. CDR3: CSARKLAGGNEQFF. The CDR3 coding sequence is TGCAGTGCTAGAAAGCTAGCGGGAGGGAATGAGCAGTTCTTC.

The V gene is TRBV20-1, the J gene TRBJ1-5; TRBD1 aligns across 8 bases. In germline, CDR1 is DFQATT, CDR2 SNEGSKA (reference sequence). The trim removed 6 bases at V and 3 bases at J, leaving 7 bases unmatched. The CDR3 length is 14 residues. Here the CDR3 reads CSAKGQGNNQPQHF. The CDR3 DNA reads TGCAGTGCCAAAGGACAGGGTAACAATCAGCCCCAGCATTTT.

This clonotype was counted a few times. This chain joins TRBV7-8 and TRBJ1-5; D unclear. Trimming stripped 3 bases from V and 1 base from J, with 7 bases between. Germline assignment: CDR1 SGHVS and CDR2 FQNEAQ. This CDR3 is built from 14 residues. The chain's CDR3 is CASSFQPSNQPQHF. The DNA of the CDR3 is TGTGCCAGCAGCTTTCAACCGAGCAATCAGCCCCAGCATTTT. Combining the CDR3 with reference TRBV7-8 and TRBJ1-5 gives the whole variable domain GAGVSQSPRYKVAKRGQDVALRCDPISGHVSLFWYQQALGQGPEFLTYFQNEAQLDKSGLPSDRFFAERPEGSVSTLKIQRTQQEDSAVYLCASSFQPSNQPQHFGDGTRLSIL.

This clonotype was counted only a few times. V usage is TRBV20-1 and J usage is TRBJ2-5; 11 bases map to TRBD2. Germline V lookup: CDR1 DFQATT, CDR2 SNEGSKA (reference sequence). The V segment lost 3 bases and the J segment 2 bases; nucleotides outside the gene matches: 8. This CDR3 region has 16 residues. This CDR3 reads CSASHTSGGIQETQYF. The CDR3 DNA follows: TGCAGTGCTAGCCACACTAGCGGGGGTATTCAAGAGACCCAGTACTTC.

This clonotype was detected only a few times. The chain is built from TRBV11-3 and TRBJ1-2; 9 bases fit TRBD1. This CDR3 region has 13 residues. The V gene's germline CDR1 is SGHNT and CDR2 YENEEA. The junction had 6 bases not matched to a gene; V was cut back by 5 bases and J by 8 bases. DNA for the CDR3: TGTGCCAGCAGCCCCGGGACAGGGTGGGGCTACACCTTC. It codes for CASSPGTGWGYTF.

The chain recombines TRBV6-2 or TRBV6-3 with TRBJ1-1; D call uncertain. The CDR3 is 11 amino acids. V gave up 5 bases and J gave up 6 bases, with 7 bases separating them. Germline CDR1 is MNHEY and CDR2 is SVGEGT. The CDR3 spells CASSRAPEAFF. The CDR3, as DNA: TGTGCCAGCAGTCGCGCCCCTGAAGCTTTCTTT.

V and J are TRBV29-1 and TRBJ1-5; D gene unclear. The CDR3 consists of 13 residues. V was trimmed by 2 bases and J by 4 bases, leaving 9 bases between them. Germline V gene data show CDR1 as SQVTM and CDR2 as ANQGSEA. For the CDR3, the DNA is TGCAGCGTTGAATTGGGAGGGAATCAGCCCCAGCATTTT. Translation gives CSVELGGNQPQHF.

V is TRBV28 and J is TRBJ2-3; 12 bases line up with TRBD1. Germline CDR1 is MDHEN and CDR2 is SYDVKM. This CDR3 contains 16 residues. The junction had 8 bases not matched to a gene; V was cut back by 4 bases and J by 6 bases. The chain's CDR3 is CASSSPGQGASDTQYF. The CDR3 DNA reads TGTGCCAGCAGTTCCCCGGGACAGGGGGCTTCTGATACGCAGTATTTT.

This clonotype was counted only a few times. V usage is TRBV20-1 and J usage is TRBJ1-5; D gene unclear. Germline CDR1 reads DFQATT; CDR2 reads SNEGSKA (reference sequence). The CDR3 sequence is 14 residues long. Trimming left V 0 bases short and J 5 bases short, with 11 bases between. DNA of the CDR3: TGCAGTGCTAGAGAATTAAGTTCCTATCAGCCCCAGCATTTT. Its translation: CSARELSSYQPQHF.

The J gene is TRBJ2-7, the V gene TRBV7-2, with D perhaps TRBD1 (6 bases). The CDR3 runs to 14 residues. The V gene's germline CDR1 is SGHTA and CDR2 FQGNSA. Trimming shortened V by 1 base and J by 4 bases, and 11 bases separated the two germline ends. The CDR3 here is CASSLVARGYEQYF. The CDR3 bases are TGTGCCAGCAGCTTAGTGGCCAGGGGATACGAGCAGTACTTC.

This clonotype has only a few counts. The rearrangement uses TRBV20-1 and TRBJ2-3; 12 positions agree with TRBD2. The V and J ends lost 1 base and 4 bases, in that order; junction bases with no gene match: 6. In germline, CDR1 is DFQATT, CDR2 SNEGSKA (reference sequence). This CDR3 is 16 amino acids long. The CDR3 spells CSARGASGRASDTQYF. The CDR3 coding sequence is TGCAGTGCTAGAGGGGCTAGCGGGAGGGCCTCAGATACGCAGTATTTT.

V and J are TRBV7-6 and TRBJ1-2; TRBD1 might be the D (6 bases). The CDR3 length is 12 residues. Germline lookup yields CDR1 SGHVS and CDR2 FNYEAQ. Between the trimmed V and J ends, which lost 5 bases and 8 bases, there was a span of 12 bases. The CDR3 protein is CASSLSGEGYTF. The CDR3 DNA follows: TGTGCCAGCAGCCTCTCAGGGGAAGGCTACACCTTC. Supplemented by reference TRBV7-6 and TRBJ1-2, the full variable domain reads GAGVSQSPRYKVTKRGQDVALRCDPISGHVSLYWYRQALGQGPEFLTYFNYEAQQDKSGLPNDRFSAERPEGSISTLTIQRTEQRDSAMYRCASSLSGEGYTFGSGTRLTVV.

V gene TRBV7-2 combines with J gene TRBJ2-1; TRBD1 agrees at 7 bases. After removal of 1 base from V and 6 bases from J, the junction contained 18 bases not matched to a gene. This CDR3 has 19 residues. Germline loops: CDR1 SGHTA, CDR2 FQGNSA. The DNA for the CDR3 is TGTGCCAGCAGCTTAGTTGCAACAGGGGCTCTTCGGGTCGTCAATGAGCAGTTCTTC. It yields the protein CASSLVATGALRVVNEQFF.

This clonotype was recorded a few times. V usage is TRBV19 and J usage is TRBJ1-5; a possible D gene is TRBD1 (6 bases). The CDR3 has 15 residues. The V gene lost 1 base and the J gene lost 2 bases, with 9 bases spanning the gap. Germline values: CDR1 LNHDA, CDR2 SQIVND (reference sequence). The CDR3 is CASSIARQGNQPQHF. Here the CDR3 DNA reads TGTGCCAGTAGTATAGCCCGACAGGGCAATCAGCCCCAGCATTTT.

This clonotype has more than one count but fewer than ten. The rearrangement links TRBV27 to TRBJ1-1; no clear D gene. This CDR3 has 15 residues. V was clipped by 4 bases and J by 2 bases, with 14 bases between them. CDR1 is MNHEY, CDR2 SMNVEV, per germline (reference sequence). Here the CDR3 reads CASSYPGSTNTEAFF. The DNA of the CDR3 is TGTGCCAGCAGTTACCCCGGAAGCACTAACACTGAAGCTTTCTTT.

The chain employs TRBV19 and TRBJ2-5; no definite D call. V shed 1 base and J shed 2 bases, with 5 bases lying between them. This CDR3 region has 13 residues. Per the germline V gene, CDR1 is LNHDA and CDR2 is SQIVND (reference sequence). CDR3 protein: CASSIALQETQYF. DNA of the CDR3: TGTGCCAGTAGTATAGCCTTACAAGAGACCCAGTACTTC. Full variable domain (rest looked up from reference TRBV19 and TRBJ2-5): DGGITQSPKYLFRKEGQNVTLSCEQNLNHDAMYWYRQDPGQGLRLIYYSQIVNDFQKGDIAEGYSVSREKKESFPLTVTSAQKNPTAFYLCASSIALQETQYFGPGTRLLVL.

V usage is TRBV11-2 and J usage is TRBJ2-7; a possible D gene is TRBD1 (5 bases). V shed 1 base and J shed 5 bases, with 15 bases lying between them. The CDR3 is 15 amino acids. Germline V CDR1 and CDR2: SGHAT, FQNNGV. CDR3 sequence (DNA): TGTGCCAGCAGCTTAGTTAACCACTGGGGCCACGAGCAGTACTTC. As protein: CASSLVNHWGHEQYF.

This clonotype has a handful of counts. The V and J genes are TRBV7-2 and TRBJ2-5, with 9 positions matching TRBD1. Germline V lookup: CDR1 SGHTA, CDR2 FQGNSA. V gave up 4 bases and J gave up 5 bases; unmatched junction bases: 8. This CDR3 comprises 15 residues. CDR3 in DNA: TGTGCCAGCAGCTCGACCGGGACAGGGTGGGAGACCCAGTACTTC. This sequence encodes CASSSTGTGWETQYF.

This chain uses TRBV11-3 with TRBJ2-3; D possibly corresponds to TRBD2 (7 bases). The CDR3 has 16 amino acids. Trimming took off 3 bases at V and 1 base at J, with 14 bases between the two ends. Germline loops: CDR1 SGHNT, CDR2 YENEEA. The CDR3 protein is CASSFRGGVGTDTQYF. CDR3 sequence (DNA): TGTGCCAGCAGCTTCCGCGGGGGCGTCGGCACAGATACGCAGTATTTT. Full variable domain (missing parts from reference TRBV11-3 and TRBJ2-3): EAGVVQSPRYKIIEKKQPVAFWCNPISGHNTLYWYLQNLGQGPELLIRYENEEAVDDSQLPKDRFSAERLKGVDSTLKIQPAELGDSAVYLCASSFRGGVGTDTQYFGPGTRLTVL.

This clonotype has just a few counts. V is TRBV11-2 and J is TRBJ2-2, with D possibly being TRBD1 (6 bases). CDR1 and CDR2 (germline): SGHAT, FQNNGV. The CDR3 has 16 amino acids. V gave up 2 bases and J gave up 5 bases, with 15 bases separating them. The CDR3 protein is CASSLRQGLMTGELFF. CDR3 coding DNA: TGTGCCAGCAGCTTAAGGCAGGGGTTGATGACCGGGGAGCTGTTTTTT.

This clonotype is termed medium-sized. The CDR3 here is CSAPPPGRRQPQHF. CDR3 sequence (DNA): TGCAGTGCACCTCCCCCTGGCCGCAGGCAGCCCCAGCATTTT. The chain carries TRBV20-1 and TRBJ1-5, with no clear D. The V gene lost 6 bases and the J gene lost 7 bases, with 19 bases spanning the gap. Germline V gives CDR1 DFQATT, CDR2 SNEGSKA (reference sequence). This CDR3 is built from 14 residues.

This clonotype was seen a handful of times. The rearrangement joins TRBV6-2 or TRBV6-3 to TRBJ2-7, with D possibly being TRBD2 (7 bases). Germline V gene data show CDR1 as MNHEY and CDR2 as SVGEGT. The CDR3 loop spans 15 amino acids. The V and J ends lost 0 bases and 4 bases respectively, with 13 bases between them. Here the CDR3 reads CASSYSTGGPYEQYF. CDR3 nucleotide sequence: TGTGCCAGCAGTTACTCCACCGGGGGGCCGTACGAGCAGTACTTC.

This clonotype was recorded a few times. The chain carries TRBV6-2 or TRBV6-3 and TRBJ2-7, with 7 positions matching TRBD2. Germline V lookup: CDR1 MNHEY, CDR2 SVGEGT. The V segment lost 6 bases and the J segment 3 bases; nucleotides outside the gene matches: 2. This CDR3 region has 12 residues. This chain's CDR3 is CASRRDYYEQYF. CDR3 nucleotides: TGTGCCAGCAGGAGGGACTACTACGAGCAGTACTTC.

In this sample, this clonotype turned up a few times. The chain joins TRBV20-1 to TRBJ2-3, with 8 bases that match TRBD2. The CDR3 spans 15 residues. Germline CDR1 DFQATT, CDR2 SNEGSKA (reference sequence). After removal of 1 base from V and 0 bases from J, the junction contained 3 bases not matched to a gene. CDR3 sequence (DNA): TGCAGTGCTAGAGTAGCGGGGTTCAGCACAGATACGCAGTATTTT. Translating it yields CSARVAGFSTDTQYF.

The V gene is TRBV20-1, the J gene TRBJ2-4, with 13 positions matching TRBD2. The length of the CDR3 is 16 residues. V shed 6 bases and J 9 bases; nucleotides not matched to a gene: 14. In germline, CDR1 is DFQATT, CDR2 SNEGSKA (reference sequence). For the CDR3, the DNA is TGCAGTGCCACAAGCGCCGGACTAGCGGGAGCAGGCATTCAGTACTTC. Protein product: CSATSAGLAGAGIQYF.

J is TRBJ1-1 and V is TRBV11-3, with D hard to call. Trimming shortened V by 1 base and J by 5 bases, and 17 bases separated the two germline ends. From germline, CDR1 is SGHNT and CDR2 YENEEA. The CDR3 runs to 16 residues. CDR3 DNA sequence: TGTGCCAGCAGCTTAGGTTATAGTGTAGGGAGGACTGAAGCTTTCTTT. Encoded protein: CASSLGYSVGRTEAFF.